These 14 T cell receptor beta chains were all obtained from the same sample, sequenced in a study of cytomegalovirus exposure and HLA in healthy donors (dated by TCRdb to about 2017). Library generation was performed with the immunoSEQ multiplex PCR assay. A mixture of 60 forward primers for TCR Vbeta segments and 13 reverse primers for TCR Jbeta segments was used in the multiplex PCR. Here the immuneACCESS table is served through TCRdb, limited to in-frame sequences with V and J called. Missing clones are a known gap in these copies; in checked studies unresolved V genes cover under half, and the rest lacks a known reason. Across this sample there are roughly 130,000 clones, with roughly four fifths seen only once. About 10% of the sample rests with the top ten. Sample: PBMCs. Every receptor here comes from a male donor in good health and CMV-seropositive.

The chain is built from TRBV30 and TRBJ2-2; 8 bases match TRBD2. CDR1 is GTSNPN and CDR2 is SVGIG in the germline V gene (reference sequence). The CDR3 runs to 15 residues. V shed 0 bases and J 3 bases; nucleotides not matched to a gene: 3. Written as DNA, the CDR3 is TGTGCCTGGAGTGTCTATAGCGGGGACACCGGGGAGCTGTTTTTT. Amino acid sequence: CAWSVYSGDTGELFF.

The rearrangement uses TRBV7-6 and TRBJ1-3; the D is unclear. The CDR3 extends over 14 amino acids. Trimming left V 4 bases short and J 2 bases short, with 9 bases between. Germline loops: CDR1 SGHVS, CDR2 FNYEAQ. As DNA, the CDR3 is TGTGCCAGCAGCTCTACTCCTACTGGAAACACCATATATTTT. This sequence encodes CASSSTPTGNTIYF.

The rearrangement joins TRBV5-1 to TRBJ2-1; no clear D. With 0 bases removed from V and 6 bases from J, the gap between germline ends came to 4 bases. This CDR3 is 12 amino acids long. The germline gives CDR1 SGHRS, CDR2 YFSETQ. The CDR3 here is CASSLDGNEQFF. DNA of the CDR3: TGCGCCAGCAGCTTGGACGGCAATGAGCAGTTCTTC.

CDR3 amino acids: CAISEGVAGVGETQYF. In nucleotides, the CDR3 is TGTGCCATCAGTGAGGGGGTAGCGGGAGTTGGAGAGACCCAGTACTTC. This sequence joins TRBV10-3 and TRBJ2-5, with 9 bases lining up with TRBD2. The V segment lost 2 bases and the J segment 4 bases; nucleotides outside the gene matches: 8. This CDR3 region has 16 residues. Germline lookup yields CDR1 ENHRY and CDR2 SYGVKD.

V usage is TRBV11-2 and J usage is TRBJ2-3, with D uncertain. V gave up 3 bases and J gave up 0 bases, with 7 bases separating them. Germline CDR1 and CDR2: SGHAT and FQNNGV. This CDR3 comprises 14 residues. The CDR3, as DNA: TGTGCCAGCAGCTTCGGTGAAAGCACAGATACGCAGTATTTT. It encodes CASSFGESTDTQYF.

The rearrangement uses TRBV9 and TRBJ2-5, with 7 bases lining up with TRBD1. The germline V gene encodes CDR1 SGDLS and CDR2 YYNGEE. This CDR3 is built from 15 residues. The V gene end was trimmed by 3 bases and the J gene end by 5 bases; junction bases not matched to a gene: 10. In nucleotides, the CDR3 is TGTGCCAGCAGCGAGACAGGGTCGGGTGCGGAGACCCAGTACTTC. This encodes CASSETGSGAETQYF.

Only a few counts were recorded for this clone. This chain joins TRBV28 and TRBJ2-7, with 11 positions matching TRBD2. Germline trimming cut 3 bases from V and 5 bases from J; bases unmatched to any gene: 6. Germline CDR1 is MDHEN and CDR2 is SYDVKM. This CDR3 has 15 amino acids. CDR3 sequence: CASSFNLAGGHEQYF. The CDR3 DNA is TGTGCCAGCAGTTTTAACCTAGCGGGAGGCCACGAGCAGTACTTC. Together with reference TRBV28 and TRBJ2-7, the CDR3 gives the full variable domain: DVKVTQSSRYLVKRTGEKVFLECVQDMDHENMFWYRQDPGLGLRLIYFSYDVKMKEKGDIPEGYSVSREKKERFSLILESASTNQTSMYLCASSFNLAGGHEQYFGPGTRLTVT.

The chain employs TRBV7-9 and TRBJ2-7; D remains unclear. V dropped 5 bases and J dropped 5 bases, with 7 bases sitting between them. Germline V gene sequence: CDR1 SEHNR, CDR2 FQNEAQ (reference sequence). The CDR3 is 11 residues long. The CDR3 DNA reads TGTGCCAGCAGCACTACCGACGAGCAGTACTTC. It encodes CASSTTDEQYF.

This chain joins TRBV29-1 and TRBJ1-6; D not certain. The CDR3 loop spans 13 amino acids. Germline V CDR1 and CDR2: SQVTM, ANQGSEA. The V gene lost 5 bases and the J gene lost 7 bases, with 12 bases spanning the gap. For the CDR3, the DNA is TGCAGCGTTTCCGGCGGCGGAAATTCACCCCTCCACTTT. Its protein product is CSVSGGGNSPLHF. The full variable domain, completed using reference TRBV29-1 and TRBJ1-6, is SAVISQKPSRDICQRGTSLTIQCQVDSQVTMMFWYRQQPGQSLTLIATANQGSEATYESGFVIDKFPISRPNLTFSTLTVSNMSPEDSSIYLCSVSGGGNSPLHFGNGTRLTVT.

This rearrangement joins TRBV30 to TRBJ2-1; 11 bases agree with TRBD2. With V trimmed by 1 base and J by 6 bases, 2 bases remained unmatched. The CDR3 runs to 14 residues. Looked up from germline, CDR1 is GTSNPN and CDR2 is SVGIG (reference sequence). In DNA form, the CDR3 reads TGTGCCTGGAGTGGACTAGCGGGGAGCAATGAGCAGTTCTTC. Translated: CAWSGLAGSNEQFF.

V usage is TRBV14 and J usage is TRBJ2-7; tentative D call: TRBD2 (5 bases). Per germline, CDR1 SGHDN and CDR2 FVKESK. This CDR3 spans 15 amino acids. The V end lost 6 bases, the J end lost 2 bases, and 17 bases lay between the germline ends. The CDR3 nucleotides are TGTGCCAGCAGTGTGTCGGGGAGTAGGGCCTACGAGCAGTACTTC. This codes for CASSVSGSRAYEQYF.

The V call is TRBV19, the J call TRBJ1-2, with 9 bases that match TRBD1. Germline CDR1 and CDR2: LNHDA and SQIVND (reference sequence). The V segment lost 4 bases and the J segment 3 bases; nucleotides outside the gene matches: 6. The length of the CDR3 is 15 residues. The CDR3 is CASSRRTGEDYGYTF. DNA for the CDR3: TGTGCCAGTAGTAGAAGGACAGGGGAGGACTATGGCTACACCTTC. Using reference TRBV19 and TRBJ1-2 for the parts outside the CDR3, the full variable domain is DGGITQSPKYLFRKEGQNVTLSCEQNLNHDAMYWYRQDPGQGLRLIYYSQIVNDFQKGDIAEGYSVSREKKESFPLTVTSAQKNPTAFYLCASSRRTGEDYGYTFGSGTRLTVV.

The chain joins TRBV18 to TRBJ1-1; 7 positions agree with TRBD1. J was trimmed by 4 bases and V by 3 bases; bases with no gene match: 5. The CDR3 is 14 residues long. Germline assignment: CDR1 KGHSH and CDR2 LQKENI. The CDR3, as DNA: TGTGCCAGCTCACCCTCGACAGGGTTCACTGAAGCTTTCTTT. It translates to CASSPSTGFTEAFF.

The V call is TRBV5-6, the J call TRBJ1-5; D is unclear. This CDR3 is 18 amino acids long. Trimming stripped 2 bases from V and 1 base from J, with 19 bases between. The germline V gene has CDR1 SGHDT and CDR2 YYEEEE. CDR3 protein: CASSFGHRRMESNQPQHF. CDR3 DNA: TGTGCCAGCAGCTTTGGTCACCGCAGGATGGAAAGCAATCAGCCCCAGCATTTT.